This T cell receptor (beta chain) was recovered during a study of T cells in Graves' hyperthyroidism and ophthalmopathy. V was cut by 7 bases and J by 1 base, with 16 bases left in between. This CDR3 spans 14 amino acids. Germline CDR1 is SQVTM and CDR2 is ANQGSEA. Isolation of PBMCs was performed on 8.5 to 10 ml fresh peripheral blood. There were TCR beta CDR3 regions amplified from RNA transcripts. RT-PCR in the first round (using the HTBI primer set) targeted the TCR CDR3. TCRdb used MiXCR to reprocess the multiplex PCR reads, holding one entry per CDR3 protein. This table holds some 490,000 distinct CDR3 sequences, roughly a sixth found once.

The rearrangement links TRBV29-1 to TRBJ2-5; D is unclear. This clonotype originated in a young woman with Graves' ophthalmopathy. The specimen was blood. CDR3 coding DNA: TGCAGCGCACTACAGTCAGTGCGCCAAGAGACCCAGTACTTC. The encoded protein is CSALQSVRQETQYF.